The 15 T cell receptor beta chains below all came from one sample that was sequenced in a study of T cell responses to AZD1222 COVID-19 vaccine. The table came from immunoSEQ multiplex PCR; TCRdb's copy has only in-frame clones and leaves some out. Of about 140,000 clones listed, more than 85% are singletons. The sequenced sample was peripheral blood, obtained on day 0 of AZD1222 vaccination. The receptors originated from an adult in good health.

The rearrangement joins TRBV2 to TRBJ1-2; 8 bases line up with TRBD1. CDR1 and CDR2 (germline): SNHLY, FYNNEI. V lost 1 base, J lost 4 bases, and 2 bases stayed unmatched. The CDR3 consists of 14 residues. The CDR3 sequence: CASSEGTGRYGYTF. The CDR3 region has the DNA TGTGCCAGCAGTGAAGGGACAGGGCGCTATGGCTACACCTTC.

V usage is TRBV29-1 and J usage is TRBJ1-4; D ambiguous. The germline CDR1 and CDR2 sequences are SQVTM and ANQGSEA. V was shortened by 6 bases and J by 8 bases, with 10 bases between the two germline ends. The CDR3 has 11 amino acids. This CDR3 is CSVGEGEKLFF. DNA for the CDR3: TGCAGCGTGGGAGAGGGCGAAAAACTGTTTTTT.

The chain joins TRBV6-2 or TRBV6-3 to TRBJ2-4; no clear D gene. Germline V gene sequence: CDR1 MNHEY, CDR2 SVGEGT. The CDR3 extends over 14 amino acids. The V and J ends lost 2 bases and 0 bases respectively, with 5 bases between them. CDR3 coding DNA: TGTGCCAGCAGTTACGGTTTAGCCAAAAACATTCAGTACTTC. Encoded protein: CASSYGLAKNIQYF.

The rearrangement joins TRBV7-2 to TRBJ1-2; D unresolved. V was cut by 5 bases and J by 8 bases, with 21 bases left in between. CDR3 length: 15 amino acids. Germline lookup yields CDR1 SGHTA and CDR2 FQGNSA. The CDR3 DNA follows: TGTGCCAGCAGCCCATTTAAGCTCCCCTATTGGGGCTACACCTTC. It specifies CASSPFKLPYWGYTF.

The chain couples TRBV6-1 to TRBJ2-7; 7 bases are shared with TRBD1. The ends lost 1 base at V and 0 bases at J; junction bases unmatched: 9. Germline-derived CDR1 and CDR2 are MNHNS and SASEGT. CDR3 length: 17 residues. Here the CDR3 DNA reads TGTGCCAGCAGTGAAGACAGGGGACACCCCATCTCCTACGAGCAGTACTTC. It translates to CASSEDRGHPISYEQYF.

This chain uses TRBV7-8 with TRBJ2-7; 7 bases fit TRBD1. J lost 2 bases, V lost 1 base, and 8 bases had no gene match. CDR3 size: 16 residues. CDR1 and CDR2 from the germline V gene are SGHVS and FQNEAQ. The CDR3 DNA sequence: TGTGCCAGCAGCTTAGGGGCCGACAGGGCCCCCTACGAGCAGTACTTC. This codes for CASSLGADRAPYEQYF.

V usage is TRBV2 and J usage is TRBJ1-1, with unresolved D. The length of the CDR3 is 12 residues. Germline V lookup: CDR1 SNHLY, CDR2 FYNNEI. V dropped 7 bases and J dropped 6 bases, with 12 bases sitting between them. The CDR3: CASIRVAAEAFF. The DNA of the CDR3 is TGTGCCAGCATAAGGGTAGCCGCTGAAGCTTTCTTT.

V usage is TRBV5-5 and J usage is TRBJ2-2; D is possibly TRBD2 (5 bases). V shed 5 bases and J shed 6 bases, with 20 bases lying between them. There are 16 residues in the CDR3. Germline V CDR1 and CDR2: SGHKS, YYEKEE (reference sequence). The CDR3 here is CASRVASSGLSGELFF. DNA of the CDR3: TGTGCCAGCAGGGTGGCGAGCAGCGGCCTTTCCGGGGAGCTGTTTTTT.

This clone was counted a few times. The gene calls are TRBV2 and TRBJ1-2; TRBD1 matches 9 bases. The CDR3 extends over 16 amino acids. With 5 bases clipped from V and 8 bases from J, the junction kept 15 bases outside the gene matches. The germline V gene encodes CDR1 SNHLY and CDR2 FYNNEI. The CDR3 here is CASSQKRGQGGKGYTF. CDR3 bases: TGTGCCAGCAGTCAAAAGAGGGGACAGGGAGGAAAAGGCTACACCTTC.

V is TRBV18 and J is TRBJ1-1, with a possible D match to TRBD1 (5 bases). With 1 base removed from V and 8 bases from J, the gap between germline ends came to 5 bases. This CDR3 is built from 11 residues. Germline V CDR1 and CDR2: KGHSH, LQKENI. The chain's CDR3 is CASSPQGEAFF. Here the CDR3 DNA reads TGTGCCAGCTCACCACAGGGGGAAGCTTTCTTT.

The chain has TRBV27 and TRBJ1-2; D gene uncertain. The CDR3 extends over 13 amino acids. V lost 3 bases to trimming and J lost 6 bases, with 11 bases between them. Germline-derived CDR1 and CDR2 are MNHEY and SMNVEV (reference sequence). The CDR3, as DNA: TGTGCCAGCAGTTTCAAGGGAAGGAATGGCTACACCTTC. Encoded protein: CASSFKGRNGYTF.

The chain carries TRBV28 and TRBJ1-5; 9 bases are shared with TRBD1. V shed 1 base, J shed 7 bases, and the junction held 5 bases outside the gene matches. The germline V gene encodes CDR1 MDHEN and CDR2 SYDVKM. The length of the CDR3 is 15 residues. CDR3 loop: CASSLSRQGEQPQHF. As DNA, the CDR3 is TGTGCCAGCAGTTTATCCCGACAGGGGGAGCAGCCCCAGCATTTT.

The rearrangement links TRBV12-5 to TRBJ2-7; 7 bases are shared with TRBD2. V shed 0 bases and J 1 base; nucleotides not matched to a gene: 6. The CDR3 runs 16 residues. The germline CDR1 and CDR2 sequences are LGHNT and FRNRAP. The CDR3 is CASGLVPTGGSYEQYF. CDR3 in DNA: TGTGCTAGTGGTTTGGTACCCACGGGGGGTTCCTACGAGCAGTACTTC.

CDR3 nucleotides: TGTGCCAGCAGTATAAACCCGGGACAGGGGTTCAATGAGCAGTTCTTC. As protein: CASSINPGQGFNEQFF. The chain carries TRBV27 and TRBJ2-1, with 10 bases that match TRBD1. The junction had 10 bases not matched to a gene; V was cut back by 5 bases and J by 6 bases. Germline lookup yields CDR1 MNHEY and CDR2 SMNVEV (reference sequence). This CDR3 has 16 amino acids.

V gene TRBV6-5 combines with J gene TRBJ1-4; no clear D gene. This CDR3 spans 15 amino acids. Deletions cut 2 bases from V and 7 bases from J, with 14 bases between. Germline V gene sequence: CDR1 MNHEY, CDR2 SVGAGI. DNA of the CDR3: TGTGCCAGCAGTTACGGACGAGAAGGAGGTGAAAAACTGTTTTTT. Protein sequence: CASSYGREGGEKLFF.